The sequence of this T cell receptor (beta chain) was determined in a study of lymphopenia after photon versus proton radiotherapy. Assay used: immunoSEQ multiplex PCR; TCRdb lists only in-frame clones, some missing. This repertoire shows fewer than 25,000 clones, over 65% found once; its top ten account for 24%. As to this clone: Its cognate antigen is unknown.

General study points: After the lymphocyte nadir, photon-treated repertoires showed oligoclonal expansion, especially of CD8+ Temra cells.

The TCR originated in a man aged 35 to 55 with gastric cancer. The sequenced sample was peripheral blood, obtained from a patient treated with photon-based radiotherapy.

The CDR3 region is CASSLGGGGSNQPQHF. The CDR3 region has the DNA TGTGCCAGCAGCTTAGGAGGGGGCGGAAGCAATCAGCCCCAGCATTTT. The chain carries TRBV5-8 and TRBJ1-5; 7 bases line up with TRBD1. With 2 bases clipped from V and 1 base from J, the junction kept 6 bases outside the gene matches. The CDR3 is made up of 16 amino acids. Germline lookup yields CDR1 SGHTS and CDR2 YDEGEE.